This T cell receptor beta chain was documented in a study of T-cell reconstitution after alpha-beta-depleted transplantation in children. The CDR3 is made up of 14 amino acids. V lost 2 bases, J lost 7 bases, and 12 bases lay in between. Germline CDR1 reads SGHRS; CDR2 reads YFSETQ. A library of TCRbeta sequences, prepared with unique molecular identifiers, was generated. TCRdb reprocessed the PCR reads via MiXCR and lists one record per CDR3 protein. Among about 420,000 distinct CDR3 sequences listed, about 11% were seen once. V gene TRBV5-1 combines with J gene TRBJ1-4; D remains ambiguous. The sequence was collected from a human donor who donated a stem cell graft to a child with acute myeloid leukemia. The sample here was PBMCs from the stem cell graft donor, taken from the stem cell graft. The CDR3 nucleotides read TGCGCCAGCAGCTTCGGTGAACCCTCTGAAAAACTGTTTTTT. Translated, it gives CASSFGEPSEKLFF.